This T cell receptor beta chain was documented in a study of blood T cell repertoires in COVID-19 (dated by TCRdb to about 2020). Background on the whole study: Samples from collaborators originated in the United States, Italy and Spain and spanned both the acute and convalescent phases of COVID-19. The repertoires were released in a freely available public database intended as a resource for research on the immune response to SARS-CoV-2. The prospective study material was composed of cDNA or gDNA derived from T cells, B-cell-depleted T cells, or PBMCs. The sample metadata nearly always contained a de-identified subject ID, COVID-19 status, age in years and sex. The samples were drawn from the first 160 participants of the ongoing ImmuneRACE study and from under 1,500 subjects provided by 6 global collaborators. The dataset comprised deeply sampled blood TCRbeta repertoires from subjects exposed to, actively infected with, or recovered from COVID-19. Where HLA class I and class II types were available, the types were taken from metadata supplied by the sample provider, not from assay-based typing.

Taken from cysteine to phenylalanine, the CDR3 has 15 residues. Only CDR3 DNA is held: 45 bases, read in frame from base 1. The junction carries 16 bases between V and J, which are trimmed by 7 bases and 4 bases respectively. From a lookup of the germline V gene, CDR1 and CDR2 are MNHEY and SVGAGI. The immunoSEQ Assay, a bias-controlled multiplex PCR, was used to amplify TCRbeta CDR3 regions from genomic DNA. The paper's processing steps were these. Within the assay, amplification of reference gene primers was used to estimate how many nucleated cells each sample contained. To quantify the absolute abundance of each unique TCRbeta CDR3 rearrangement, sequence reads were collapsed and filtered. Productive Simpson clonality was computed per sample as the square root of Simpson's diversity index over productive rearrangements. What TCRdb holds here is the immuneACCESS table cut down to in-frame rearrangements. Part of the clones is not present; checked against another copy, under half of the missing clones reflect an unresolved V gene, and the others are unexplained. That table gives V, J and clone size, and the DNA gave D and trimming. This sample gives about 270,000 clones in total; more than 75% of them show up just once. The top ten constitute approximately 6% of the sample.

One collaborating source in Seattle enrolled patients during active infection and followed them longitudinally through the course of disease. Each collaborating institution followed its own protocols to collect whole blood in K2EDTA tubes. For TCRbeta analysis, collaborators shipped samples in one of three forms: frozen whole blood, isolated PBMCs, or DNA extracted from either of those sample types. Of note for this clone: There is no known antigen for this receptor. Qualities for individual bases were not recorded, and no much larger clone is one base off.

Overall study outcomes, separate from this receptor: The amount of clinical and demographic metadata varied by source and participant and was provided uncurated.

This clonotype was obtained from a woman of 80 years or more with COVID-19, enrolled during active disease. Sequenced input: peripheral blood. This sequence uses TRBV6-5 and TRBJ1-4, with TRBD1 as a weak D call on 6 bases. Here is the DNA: TGTGCCAGCACCCCGTTTAGAGGGGGTAATGAAAAACTGTTTTTT. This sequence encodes CASTPFRGGNEKLFF.